This T cell receptor beta chain was observed in a study of vaccination and CD4 T cells after COVID-19. Sequenced with the Oncomine TCR Beta short-read assay was DNA taken from cultured CD4+ T cells. A single record per CDR3 protein comes from TCRdb applying MiXCR to the PCR reads. Here the sample spans over 20,000 distinct CDR3 sequences, roughly 74% being singletons. Comment on this clonotype: Its matching antigen is unknown.

V gave up 8 bases and J gave up 0 bases, with 2 bases separating them. The germline V gene encodes CDR1 MNHNS and CDR2 SASEGT. This CDR3 contains 11 residues. As for treatment: roughly nine-day PBMC culture with coronavirus spike peptide pools or control peptides (ViraFEST assay). The chain recombines TRBV6-1 with TRBJ2-4; D not certain. Sequenced: CD4+ T cells from blood, cultured in vitro. The source is a human donor who had recovered from COVID-19. CDR3 DNA: TGTGCCAGCGTAGCCAAAAACATTCAGTACTTC. This codes for CASVAKNIQYF.